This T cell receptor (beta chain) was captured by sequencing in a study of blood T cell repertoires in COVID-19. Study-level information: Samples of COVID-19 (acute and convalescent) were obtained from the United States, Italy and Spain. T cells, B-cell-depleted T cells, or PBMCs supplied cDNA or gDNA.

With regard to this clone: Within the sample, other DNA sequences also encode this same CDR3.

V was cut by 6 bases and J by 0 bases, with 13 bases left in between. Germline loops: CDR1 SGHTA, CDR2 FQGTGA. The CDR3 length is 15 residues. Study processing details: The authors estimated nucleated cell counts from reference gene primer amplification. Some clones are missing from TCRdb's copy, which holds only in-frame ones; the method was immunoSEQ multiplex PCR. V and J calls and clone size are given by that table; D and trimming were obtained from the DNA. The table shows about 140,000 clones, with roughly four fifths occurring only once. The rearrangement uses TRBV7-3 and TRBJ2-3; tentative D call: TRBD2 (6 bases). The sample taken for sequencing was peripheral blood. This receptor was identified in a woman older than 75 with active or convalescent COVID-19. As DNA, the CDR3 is TGTGCCAGCAGTCGTGCTGGGGGGAGCACAGATACGCAGTATTTT. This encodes CASSRAGGSTDTQYF.